The rows below give T cell receptor beta chains drawn from one sample of a study of post-analysis software for immune sequencing data. TCRdb re-called the PCR reads with MiXCR, one entry per CDR3 protein. The sample has about 540,000 distinct CDR3 sequences, roughly 34% seen once; the top ten hold around 5.9%. The sample taken for sequencing was blood. These receptor sequences come from a girl aged 2 to 17 with multiple sclerosis. CDR3s include the opening cysteine and the closing phenylalanine or tryptophan. The D gene is left open where the match is weak. Rows give clone size only sometimes, using once, few, many, or a class for an expanded clone.

j_gene,d_gene,abundance,v_gene,CDR3nt,CDR3aa
TRBJ1-1,TRBD1,-,TRBV5-1,TGCGCCAGCAGCCTATCAGGGGGGCGAAGGCACACTGAAGCTTTCTTT,CASSLSGGRRHTEAFF
TRBJ2-1,-,few,TRBV28,TGTGCCAGCAGCCGCGGGGGCGACTACAATGAGCAGTTCTTC,CASSRGGDYNEQFF
TRBJ2-5,-,-,TRBV12-3/TRBV12-4,TGTGCCAGCAGCCTCAGTGTAACCCAGTACTTC,CASSLSVTQYF
TRBJ2-3,TRBD2,-,TRBV19,TGTGCCAGTAGTGACCTAGCGGGGGACTTCACAGATACGCAGTATTTT,CASSDLAGDFTDTQYF
TRBJ2-1,-,-,TRBV4-1,TGCGCCAGCAGCCAAGATCTTCCGGCCTACAATGAGCAGTTCTTC,CASSQDLPAYNEQFF
TRBJ2-1,-,few,TRBV5-1,TGCGCCAGCAGCTTGAGTCGGGGGGCTATTGATGAGCAGTTCTTC,CASSLSRGAIDEQFF
TRBJ2-1,-,-,TRBV4-1,TGCGCCAGCAGCCAACTACAACTAGTCGCGGGAACTCATGAGCAGTTCTTC,CASSQLQLVAGTHEQFF
TRBJ2-2,TRBD1,-,TRBV5-1,TGCGCCAGCAGCCAGAACCAGGGGGCCGGCGGGGAGCTGTTTTTT,CASSQNQGAGGELFF
TRBJ2-7,-,-,TRBV20-1,TGCAGTGCTAGAGACCGTCTAGCCGATTCCTACGAGCAGTACTTC,CSARDRLADSYEQYF
TRBJ2-5,-,-,TRBV5-6,TGTGCCAGCAGCTTGGGCGGTAGCGAAGAGACCCAGTACTTC,CASSLGGSEETQYF
TRBJ1-2,-,few,TRBV10-3,TGTGCCATCAGTGGTTCTGGACAGTACTATGGCTACACCTTC,CAISGSGQYYGYTF
TRBJ2-1,-,-,TRBV29-1,TGCAGCGTTGTTTTTAATGAGCAGTTCTTC,CSVVFNEQFF
TRBJ2-5,-,few,TRBV7-2,TGTGCCAGCGCTGCGGGGTACCAAGAGACCCAGTACTTC,CASAAGYQETQYF
TRBJ2-5,-,-,TRBV5-1,TGCGCCAGCAGGGTGGGAGCACCCCAAGAGACCCAGTACTTC,CASRVGAPQETQYF
TRBJ2-1,TRBD2,-,TRBV5-5,TGTGCCAGCAGCTGGAGCGGGGAGACATACAATGAGCAGTTCTTC,CASSWSGETYNEQFF
TRBJ2-5,-,-,TRBV2,TGTGCCAGCAGTGGGGCGGGGGCCCGGGAGACCCAGTACTTC,CASSGAGARETQYF
TRBJ2-1,-,-,TRBV11-3,TGTGCCAGCAGCCCTCCGGGGGCCCACAATGAGCAGTTCTTC,CASSPPGAHNEQFF